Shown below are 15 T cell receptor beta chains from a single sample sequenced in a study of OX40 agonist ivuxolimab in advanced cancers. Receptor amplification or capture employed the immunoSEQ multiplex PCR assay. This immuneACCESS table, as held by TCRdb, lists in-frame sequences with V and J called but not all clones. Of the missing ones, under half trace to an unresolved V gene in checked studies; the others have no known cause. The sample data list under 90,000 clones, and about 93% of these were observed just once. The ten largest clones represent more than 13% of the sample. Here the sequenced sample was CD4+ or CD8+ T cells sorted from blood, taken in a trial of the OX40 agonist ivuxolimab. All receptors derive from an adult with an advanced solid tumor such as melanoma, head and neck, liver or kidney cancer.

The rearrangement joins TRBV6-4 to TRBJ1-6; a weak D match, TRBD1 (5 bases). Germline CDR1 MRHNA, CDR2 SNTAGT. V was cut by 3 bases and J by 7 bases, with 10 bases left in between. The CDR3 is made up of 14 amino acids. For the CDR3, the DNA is TGTGCCAGCAGTGAAAGGGGTGAGAATTCACCCCTCCACTTT. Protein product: CASSERGENSPLHF.

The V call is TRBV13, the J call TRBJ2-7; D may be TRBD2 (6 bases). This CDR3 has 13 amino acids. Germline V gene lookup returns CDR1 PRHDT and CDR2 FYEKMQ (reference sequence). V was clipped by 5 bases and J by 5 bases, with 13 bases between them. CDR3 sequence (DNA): TGTGCCAGCAGCCACTGGCGGGGTGACGAGCAGTACTTC. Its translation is CASSHWRGDEQYF.

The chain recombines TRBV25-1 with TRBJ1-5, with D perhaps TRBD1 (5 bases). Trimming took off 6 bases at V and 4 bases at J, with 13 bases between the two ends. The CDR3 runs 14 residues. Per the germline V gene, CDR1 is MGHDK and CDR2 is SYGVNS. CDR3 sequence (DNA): TGTGCCAGCAGCTTGACGGGACGGAATCAGCCCCAGCATTTT. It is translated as CASSLTGRNQPQHF.

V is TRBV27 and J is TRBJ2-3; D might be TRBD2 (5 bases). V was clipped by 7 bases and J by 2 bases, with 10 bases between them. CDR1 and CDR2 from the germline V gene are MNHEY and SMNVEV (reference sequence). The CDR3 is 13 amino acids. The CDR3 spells CASNEGATDTQYF. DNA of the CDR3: TGTGCCAGCAATGAGGGCGCCACAGATACGCAGTATTTT.

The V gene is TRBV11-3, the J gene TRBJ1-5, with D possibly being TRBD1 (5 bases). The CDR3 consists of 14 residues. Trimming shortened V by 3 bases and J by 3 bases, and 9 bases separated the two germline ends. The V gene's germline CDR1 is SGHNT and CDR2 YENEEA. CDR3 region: CASSLRQNNQPQHF. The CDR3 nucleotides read TGTGCCAGCAGCTTGAGACAGAACAATCAGCCCCAGCATTTT.

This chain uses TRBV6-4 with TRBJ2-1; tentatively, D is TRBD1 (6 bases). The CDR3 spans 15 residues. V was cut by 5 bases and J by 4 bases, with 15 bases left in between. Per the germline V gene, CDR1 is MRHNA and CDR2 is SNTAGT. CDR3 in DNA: TGTGCCAGCAGTTTAGGGGGAGTTCAGTACAATGAGCAGTTCTTC. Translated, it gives CASSLGGVQYNEQFF.

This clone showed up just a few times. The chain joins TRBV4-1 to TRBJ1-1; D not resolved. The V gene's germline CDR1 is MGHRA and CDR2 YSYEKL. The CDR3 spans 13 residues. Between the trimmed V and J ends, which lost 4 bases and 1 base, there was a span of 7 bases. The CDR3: CASSPTENTEAFF. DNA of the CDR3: TGCGCCAGCAGCCCCACAGAGAACACTGAAGCTTTCTTT.

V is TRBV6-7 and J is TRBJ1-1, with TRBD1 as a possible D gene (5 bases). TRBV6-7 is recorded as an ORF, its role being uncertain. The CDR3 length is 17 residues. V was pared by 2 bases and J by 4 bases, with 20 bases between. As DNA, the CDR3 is TGTGCCAGCAGTTACCCCGACAGCCTGGTAGCAGGCACTGAAGCTTTCTTT. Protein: CASSYPDSLVAGTEAFF.

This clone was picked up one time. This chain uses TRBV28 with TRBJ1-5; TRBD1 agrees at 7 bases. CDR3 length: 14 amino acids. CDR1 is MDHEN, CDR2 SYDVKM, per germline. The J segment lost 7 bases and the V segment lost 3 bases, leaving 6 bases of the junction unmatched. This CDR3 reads CASSFWQGDQPQHF. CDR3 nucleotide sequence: TGTGCCAGCAGTTTCTGGCAGGGGGACCAGCCCCAGCATTTT. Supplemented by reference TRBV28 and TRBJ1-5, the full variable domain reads DVKVTQSSRYLVKRTGEKVFLECVQDMDHENMFWYRQDPGLGLRLIYFSYDVKMKEKGDIPEGYSVSREKKERFSLILESASTNQTSMYLCASSFWQGDQPQHFGDGTRLSIL.

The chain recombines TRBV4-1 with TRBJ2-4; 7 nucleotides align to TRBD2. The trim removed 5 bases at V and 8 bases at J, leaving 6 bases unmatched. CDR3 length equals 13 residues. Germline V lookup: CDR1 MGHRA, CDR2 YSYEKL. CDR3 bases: TGCGCCAGCAGCTTACGGGGAGGGGACATTCAGTACTTC. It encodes CASSLRGGDIQYF.

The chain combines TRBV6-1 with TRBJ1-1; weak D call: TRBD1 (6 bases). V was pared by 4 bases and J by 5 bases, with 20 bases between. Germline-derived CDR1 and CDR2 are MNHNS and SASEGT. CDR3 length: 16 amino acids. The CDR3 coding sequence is TGTGCCAGCAGTGTCGGGGATGCAGGGGAAGGAACTGAAGCTTTCTTT. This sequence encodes CASSVGDAGEGTEAFF.

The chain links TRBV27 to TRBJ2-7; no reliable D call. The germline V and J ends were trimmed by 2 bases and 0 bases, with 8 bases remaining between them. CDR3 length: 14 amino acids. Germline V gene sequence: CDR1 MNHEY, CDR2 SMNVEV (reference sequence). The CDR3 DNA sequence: TGTGCCAGCAGTTTAGCGCGAAGCTCCTACGAGCAGTACTTC. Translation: CASSLARSSYEQYF.

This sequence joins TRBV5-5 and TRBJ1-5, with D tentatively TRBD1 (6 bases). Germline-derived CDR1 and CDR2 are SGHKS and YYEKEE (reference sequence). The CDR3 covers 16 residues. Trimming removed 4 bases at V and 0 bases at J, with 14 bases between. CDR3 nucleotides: TGTGCCAGCAGCACCAACAGGGTTCATAGCAATCAGCCCCAGCATTTT. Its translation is CASSTNRVHSNQPQHF. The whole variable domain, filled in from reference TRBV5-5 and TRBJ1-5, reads DAGVTQSPTHLIKTRGQQVTLRCSPISGHKSVSWYQQVLGQGPQFIFQYYEKEERGRGNFPDRFSARQFPNYSSELNVNALLLGDSALYLCASSTNRVHSNQPQHFGDGTRLSIL.

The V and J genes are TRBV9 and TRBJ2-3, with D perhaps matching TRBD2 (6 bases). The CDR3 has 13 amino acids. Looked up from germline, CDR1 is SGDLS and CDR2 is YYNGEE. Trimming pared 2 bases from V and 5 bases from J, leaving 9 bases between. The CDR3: CASSVWGEDTQYF. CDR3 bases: TGTGCCAGCAGCGTTTGGGGGGAAGATACGCAGTATTTT.

The CDR3 spells CASSTIGPAGANVLTF. In DNA form, the CDR3 reads TGCGCCAGCAGCACCATCGGACCCGCTGGGGCCAACGTCCTGACTTTC. The chain is built from TRBV5-1 and TRBJ2-6; D uncertain. The V gene's germline CDR1 is SGHRS and CDR2 YFSETQ. The CDR3 consists of 16 residues. Trimming removed 4 bases at V and 2 bases at J, with 13 bases between.